This entry features one TCR beta chain sequence. Its target is unknown. These data are taken from a study of cytomegalovirus exposure and HLA in healthy donors. PCR was performed using 60 Vbeta and 13 Jbeta primers. The protocol was immunoSEQ multiplex PCR, while the TCRdb copy is restricted to in-frame clones and leaves out a portion. The sample consists of about 140,000 clones, 80% of them appearing once. Study-level results: In the analysis, some V segments, TRBV6-2 and TRBV6-3 included, were excluded as indistinguishable. The productive fraction for most TCR beta V segments was about 87% or about 30% in an earlier analysis. Other equally common chains were less clonally expanded than HLA-associated TCR beta chains, a later analysis showed.

Looked up from germline, CDR1 is SQVTM and CDR2 is ANQGSEA. The V end was cut by 4 bases, the J end by 1 base, with 17 bases between. The CDR3 has 16 amino acids. Donors had nominal health at sampling but likely had unrecorded immune exposures. The chain is built from TRBV29-1 and TRBJ1-3; D is ambiguous. This TCR derives from a man aged 40-49 years in good health and CMV-seronegative. The sample comprised PBMCs. The DNA for the CDR3 is TGCAGCGTTGTCAGGTTCAGCTCCTTATCTGGAAACACCATATATTTT. This translates into CSVVRFSSLSGNTIYF.